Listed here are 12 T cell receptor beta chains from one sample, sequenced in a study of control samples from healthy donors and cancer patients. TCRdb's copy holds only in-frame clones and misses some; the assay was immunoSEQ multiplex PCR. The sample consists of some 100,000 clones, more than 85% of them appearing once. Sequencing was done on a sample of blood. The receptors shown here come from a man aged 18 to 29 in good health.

The CDR3 spells CASSPSSGGGTGELFF. The DNA of the CDR3 is TGTGCCAGCAGCCCCTCTAGCGGGGGGGGCACCGGGGAGCTGTTTTTT. The chain joins TRBV6-4 to TRBJ2-2; TRBD2 matches at 12 bases. Germline values: CDR1 MRHNA, CDR2 SNTAGT. V gave up 6 bases and J gave up 4 bases; unmatched junction bases: 6. This CDR3 has 16 residues.

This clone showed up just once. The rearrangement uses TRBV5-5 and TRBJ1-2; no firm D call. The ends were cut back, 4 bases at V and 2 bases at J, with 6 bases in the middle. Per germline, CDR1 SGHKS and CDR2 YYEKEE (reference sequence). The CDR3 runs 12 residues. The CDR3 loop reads CASSRQNYGYTF. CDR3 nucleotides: TGTGCCAGCAGCCGGCAGAACTATGGCTACACCTTC.

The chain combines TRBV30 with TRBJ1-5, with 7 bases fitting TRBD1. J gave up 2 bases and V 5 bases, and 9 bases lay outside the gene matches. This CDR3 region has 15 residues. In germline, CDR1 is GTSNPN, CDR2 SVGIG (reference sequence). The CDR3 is CAWAQGGGGNQPQHF. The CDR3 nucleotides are TGTGCCTGGGCCCAGGGGGGGGGCGGCAATCAGCCCCAGCATTTT.

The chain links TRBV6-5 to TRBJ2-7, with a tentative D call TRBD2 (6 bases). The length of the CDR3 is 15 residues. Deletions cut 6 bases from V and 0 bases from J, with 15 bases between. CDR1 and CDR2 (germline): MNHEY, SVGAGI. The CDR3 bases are TGTGCCAGCAGCGGGGACCTCGGGGGCTCCTACGAGCAGTACTTC. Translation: CASSGDLGGSYEQYF.

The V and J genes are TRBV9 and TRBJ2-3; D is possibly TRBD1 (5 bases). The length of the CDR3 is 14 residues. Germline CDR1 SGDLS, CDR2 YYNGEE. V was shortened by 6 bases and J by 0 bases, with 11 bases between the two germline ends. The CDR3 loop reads CASNQGTSTDTQYF. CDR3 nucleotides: TGTGCCAGCAATCAGGGAACTAGCACAGATACGCAGTATTTT.

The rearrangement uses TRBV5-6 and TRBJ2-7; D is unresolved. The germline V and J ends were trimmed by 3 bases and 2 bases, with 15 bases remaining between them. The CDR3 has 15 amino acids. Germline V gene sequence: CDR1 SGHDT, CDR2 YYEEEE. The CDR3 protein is CASSSNRVLAYEQYF. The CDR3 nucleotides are TGTGCCAGCAGCTCCAACCGGGTCCTGGCCTACGAGCAGTACTTC.

The CDR3 DNA reads TGTGCCAGCAGCGGCGAAGGACACCTATTTTCACCCCTCCACTTT. Translation: CASSGEGHLFSPLHF. This chain connects TRBV5-6 to TRBJ1-6; weak D call: TRBD1 (5 bases). The CDR3 covers 15 residues. CDR1 SGHDT and CDR2 YYEEEE come from the germline V gene. Trimming left V 4 bases short and J 9 bases short, with 17 bases between.

The CDR3 region has the DNA TGTGCCAGCAGTTTATGGTGGCTAGCGGGGGGGAATGAGCAGTTCTTC. This codes for CASSLWWLAGGNEQFF. The rearrangement joins TRBV27 to TRBJ2-1; TRBD2 matches 12 bases. CDR3 size: 16 residues. With 1 base clipped from V and 7 bases from J, the junction kept 5 bases outside the gene matches. CDR1 is MNHEY, CDR2 SMNVEV, per germline (reference sequence).

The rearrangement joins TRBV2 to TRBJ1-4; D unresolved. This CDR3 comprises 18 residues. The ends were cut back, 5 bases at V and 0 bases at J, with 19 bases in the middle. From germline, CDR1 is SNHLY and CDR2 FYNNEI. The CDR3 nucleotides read TGTGCCAGCAGTATCCGGGCCCTATTTATTGCAACTAATGAAAAACTGTTTTTT. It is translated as CASSIRALFIATNEKLFF.

The CDR3, as DNA: TGTGCCAGCAGTCCGAGAGGGGGGGATAATTCACCCCTCCACTTT. Protein: CASSPRGGDNSPLHF. The rearrangement uses TRBV27 and TRBJ1-6; D may be TRBD1 (6 bases). V lost 5 bases to trimming and J lost 5 bases, with 13 bases between them. The CDR3 contains 15 residues. From germline, CDR1 is MNHEY and CDR2 SMNVEV (reference sequence).

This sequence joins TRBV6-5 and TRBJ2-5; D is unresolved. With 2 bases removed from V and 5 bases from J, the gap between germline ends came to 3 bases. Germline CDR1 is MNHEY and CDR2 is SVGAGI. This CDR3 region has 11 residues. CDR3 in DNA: TGTGCCAGCAGTTACGGGGAGACCCAGTACTTC. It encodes CASSYGETQYF.

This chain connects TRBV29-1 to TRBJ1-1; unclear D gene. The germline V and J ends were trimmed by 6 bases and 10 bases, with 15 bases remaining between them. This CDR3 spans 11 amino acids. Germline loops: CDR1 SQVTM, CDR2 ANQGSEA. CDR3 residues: CSVQRTKGAFF. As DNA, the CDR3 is TGCAGCGTACAAAGGACCAAAGGAGCTTTCTTT.